These 32 T cell receptor beta chains were all obtained from the same sample, sequenced in a study of monozygotic twins with inflammatory bowel disease. Reprocessing the 5' RACE reads, TCRdb reports a single entry for every CDR3 protein and omits DNA. Its table records 93,000 or so distinct CDR3 sequences. Sequencing was performed on blood. The receptors shown here come from a human donor with ulcerative colitis or Crohn's disease, or a healthy co-twin of an affected twin (not recorded which).

The J gene is TRBJ2-3, the V gene TRBV4-3; the D call from TCRdb, TRBD2, cannot be confirmed without DNA. From germline, CDR1 is LGHNA and CDR2 YSLEER. The CDR3 totals 20 residues. The CDR3 reads CASSQAPVPGLARGRDTQYF.

CDR3: CALARVRNSPLHF. The chain uses TRBV5-6 and TRBJ1-6; TCRdb calls TRBD1, which cannot be checked without DNA. Germline V lookup: CDR1 SGHDT, CDR2 YYEEEE. This CDR3 comprises 13 residues. Full variable domain (rest looked up from reference TRBV5-6 and TRBJ1-6): DAGVTQSPTHLIKTRGQQVTLRCSPKSGHDTVSWYQQALGQGPQFIFQYYEEEERQRGNFPDRFSGHQFPNYSSELNVNALLLGDSALYLCALARVRNSPLHFGNGTRLTVT.

The chain links TRBV20-1 to TRBJ1-6; checking the TCRdb D call of TRBD1 is not possible without DNA. The germline gives CDR1 DFQATT, CDR2 SNEGSKA (reference sequence). CDR3 size: 14 residues. CDR3 residues: CSARVPGWDSPLHF.

J is TRBJ2-5 and V is TRBV12-3 or TRBV12-4; TCRdb reports TRBD1, a call that lacks DNA to check it against. This CDR3 contains 12 residues. The chain's CDR3 is CASSSGGETQYF.

V and J are TRBV7-2 and TRBJ1-2. Germline V gives CDR1 SGHTA, CDR2 FQGNSA. There are 14 residues in the CDR3. The CDR3 reads CASRPAGGFYGYTF.

The V gene is TRBV12-3 or TRBV12-4, the J gene TRBJ2-1; TCRdb's assignment of TRBD1 cannot be checked, as there is no DNA. This CDR3 is built from 14 residues. CDR3 in amino acids: CASQSGQNYNEQFF.

The chain has TRBV5-1 and TRBJ1-5. The CDR3 totals 15 residues. The V gene's germline CDR1 is SGHRS and CDR2 YFSETQ. The CDR3: CASSLNDGGGQPQHF.

The chain recombines TRBV5-5 with TRBJ2-7; TCRdb selects TRBD1, and the lack of DNA leaves this call unchecked. Germline-derived CDR1 and CDR2 are SGHKS and YYEKEE (reference sequence). The CDR3 runs to 13 residues. The CDR3 spells CASSRSGGSEQYF. The variable domain in full, with the rest retrieved from reference TRBV5-5 and TRBJ2-7, is DAGVTQSPTHLIKTRGQQVTLRCSPISGHKSVSWYQQVLGQGPQFIFQYYEKEERGRGNFPDRFSARQFPNYSSELNVNALLLGDSALYLCASSRSGGSEQYFGPGTRLTVT.

This chain links TRBV7-2 with TRBJ2-7; checking the TCRdb D call of TRBD2 is not possible without DNA. The germline V gene has CDR1 SGHTA and CDR2 FQGNSA. This CDR3 region has 16 residues. CDR3 region: CASSSEGYLLSYEQYF.

The V and J genes are TRBV19 and TRBJ2-1; TCRdb reports TRBD1, a call that lacks DNA to check it against. CDR1 is LNHDA, CDR2 SQIVND, per germline (reference sequence). The CDR3 spans 16 residues. The CDR3 sequence is CASSSFGTGGYNEQFF.

The chain is built from TRBV5-6 and TRBJ2-7; TCRdb lists TRBD1, though no DNA is available to test this call. There are 17 residues in the CDR3. Germline assignment: CDR1 SGHDT and CDR2 YYEEEE. CDR3 amino acids: CASSSRETNGTDYEQYF.

The chain recombines TRBV4-3 with TRBJ2-2; with no DNA, the TCRdb D assignment of TRBD2 cannot be verified. Germline V gives CDR1 LGHNA, CDR2 YSLEER. This CDR3 comprises 16 residues. CDR3: CASSQGRRGGTGELFF.

The rearrangement uses TRBV20-1 and TRBJ1-1. From germline, CDR1 is DFQATT and CDR2 SNEGSKA (reference sequence). CDR3 length: 12 residues. Here the CDR3 reads CSARGEGTEAFF.

V and J are TRBV4-3 and TRBJ2-1; the TRBD1 assignment by TCRdb is unverifiable without DNA. The CDR3 covers 18 residues. CDR1 is LGHNA, CDR2 YSLEER, per germline. Here the CDR3 reads CASSQDPVLTGDPSEQFF.

CDR3 residues: CSGKILTYEQYF. The chain joins TRBV20-1 to TRBJ2-7. Germline V gene lookup returns CDR1 DFQATT and CDR2 SNEGSKA (reference sequence). This CDR3 is 12 amino acids long.

The rearrangement joins TRBV20-1 to TRBJ1-5; TCRdb selects TRBD1, and the lack of DNA leaves this call unchecked. Germline V gene data show CDR1 as DFQATT and CDR2 as SNEGSKA (reference sequence). The CDR3 is 16 residues long. The CDR3 sequence: CSARVAGTGHNQPQHF.

The chain employs TRBV20-1 and TRBJ2-3; TCRdb reports TRBD1, a call that lacks DNA to check it against. Germline loops: CDR1 DFQATT, CDR2 SNEGSKA (reference sequence). The CDR3 covers 15 residues. CDR3 protein: CSAPPTSKHTDTQYF.

The rearrangement joins TRBV6-1 to TRBJ2-1; TCRdb calls TRBD2, which cannot be checked without DNA. The CDR3 extends over 16 amino acids. Germline CDR1 and CDR2: MNHNS and SASEGT. The CDR3 sequence is CASQRGLADSYNEQFF.

This clonotype counts as medium-sized by frequency. CDR3 amino acids: CSVEREETQYF. The chain combines TRBV29-1 with TRBJ2-5. Per germline, CDR1 SQVTM and CDR2 ANQGSEA. The CDR3 spans 11 residues.

The CDR3 is CASSYNRAEAFF. The gene calls are TRBV7-8 and TRBJ1-1; as DNA is missing, the TRBD1 call by TCRdb cannot be tested. CDR1 is SGHVS, CDR2 FQNEAQ, per germline. The CDR3 covers 12 residues.

The V gene is TRBV18, the J gene TRBJ2-7. Germline CDR1 is KGHSH and CDR2 is LQKENI. The CDR3 runs 12 residues. The CDR3 is CASSPQGSEQYF.

The genes are TRBV6-1 and TRBJ1-5; without DNA, the TCRdb call of TRBD1 cannot be checked. Germline CDR1 reads MNHNS; CDR2 reads SASEGT. The CDR3 extends over 14 amino acids. The CDR3 loop is CASVRGSSNQPQHF.

The J gene is TRBJ2-4, the V gene TRBV18; the D call from TCRdb, TRBD1, cannot be confirmed without DNA. CDR1 and CDR2 from the germline V gene are KGHSH and LQKENI. CDR3 size: 15 residues. This CDR3 reads CASSPGSGGKNIQYF.

This rearrangement joins TRBV20-1 to TRBJ2-3; the D gene TCRdb calls, TRBD2, cannot be checked with no DNA. Per the germline V gene, CDR1 is DFQATT and CDR2 is SNEGSKA (reference sequence). The CDR3 runs to 15 residues. CDR3 protein: CSADLGGPLGDTQYF.

The CDR3 here is CSAMGQPVPQFF. The rearrangement joins TRBV20-1 to TRBJ2-1; with no DNA, the TCRdb D assignment of TRBD1 cannot be verified. The CDR3 loop spans 12 amino acids. Germline assignment: CDR1 DFQATT and CDR2 SNEGSKA (reference sequence).

The CDR3 sequence: CASSPPGHLTRETQYF. The chain couples TRBV6-2 or TRBV6-3 to TRBJ2-5; TCRdb lists TRBD1, though no DNA is available to test this call. CDR1 is MNHEY, CDR2 SVGEGT, per germline. CDR3 length: 16 amino acids.

The rearrangement links TRBV6-5 to TRBJ2-5; TCRdb designates TRBD1, a call that cannot be tested without DNA. The V gene's germline CDR1 is MNHEY and CDR2 SVGAGI. The CDR3 spans 15 residues. The CDR3 loop reads CASKRGSTGEETQYF.

CDR3 sequence reads: CSVGGSGKRSYNEQFF. The chain uses TRBV29-1 and TRBJ2-1; the TCRdb D gene call, TRBD1, has no DNA to confirm it. Germline CDR1 reads SQVTM; CDR2 reads ANQGSEA. The CDR3 contains 16 residues.

V is TRBV12-3 or TRBV12-4 and J is TRBJ2-1; without DNA, the TCRdb call of TRBD2 cannot be checked. The CDR3 is 15 amino acids. The CDR3 reads CASSPAGTGFGEQFF.

This chain uses TRBV7-9 with TRBJ1-1. The V gene's germline CDR1 is SEHNR and CDR2 FQNEAQ (reference sequence). CDR3 length: 16 residues. CDR3 protein: CASSAQRGLMNTEAFF. The whole variable domain, remainder taken from reference TRBV7-9 and TRBJ1-1, is DTGVSQNPRHKITKRGQNVTFRCDPISEHNRLYWYRQTLGQGPEFLTYFQNEAQLEKSRLLSDRFSAERPKGSFSTLEIQRTEQGDSAMYLCASSAQRGLMNTEAFFGQGTRLTVV.

The genes are TRBV5-1 and TRBJ2-5; with no DNA, the TCRdb D assignment of TRBD1 cannot be verified. The CDR3 runs 14 residues. Germline CDR1 SGHRS, CDR2 YFSETQ. Here the CDR3 reads CASSLFPGQETQYF.

This sequence joins TRBV29-1 and TRBJ2-5; TCRdb calls TRBD1, which cannot be checked without DNA. Germline values: CDR1 SQVTM, CDR2 ANQGSEA. CDR3 size: 13 residues. The chain's CDR3 is CSAKPGVQETQYF.